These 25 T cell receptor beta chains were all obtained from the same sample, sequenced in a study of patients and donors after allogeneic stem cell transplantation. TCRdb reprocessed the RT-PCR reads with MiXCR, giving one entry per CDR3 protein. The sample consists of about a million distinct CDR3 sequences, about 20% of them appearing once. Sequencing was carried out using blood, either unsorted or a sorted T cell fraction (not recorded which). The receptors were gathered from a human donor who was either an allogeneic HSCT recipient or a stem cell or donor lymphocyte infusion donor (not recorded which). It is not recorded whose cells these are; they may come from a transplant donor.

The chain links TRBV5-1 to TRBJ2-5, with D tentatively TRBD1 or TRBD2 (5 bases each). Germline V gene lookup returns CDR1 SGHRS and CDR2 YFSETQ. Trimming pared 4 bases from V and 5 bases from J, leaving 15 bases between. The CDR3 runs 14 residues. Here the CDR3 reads CASSPQGVGETQYF. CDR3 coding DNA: TGCGCCAGCAGCCCCCAGGGAGTCGGGGAGACCCAGTACTTC. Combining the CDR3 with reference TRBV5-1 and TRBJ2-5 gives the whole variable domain KAGVTQTPRYLIKTRGQQVTLSCSPISGHRSVSWYQQTPGQGLQFLFEYFSETQRNKGNFPGRFSGRQFSNSRSEMNVSTLELGDSALYLCASSPQGVGETQYFGPGTRLLVL.

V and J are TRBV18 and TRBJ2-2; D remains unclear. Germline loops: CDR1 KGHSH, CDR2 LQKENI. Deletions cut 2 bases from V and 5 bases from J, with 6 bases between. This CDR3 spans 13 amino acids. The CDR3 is CASSPLQTGELFF. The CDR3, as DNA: TGTGCCAGCTCACCATTACAGACCGGGGAGCTGTTTTTT.

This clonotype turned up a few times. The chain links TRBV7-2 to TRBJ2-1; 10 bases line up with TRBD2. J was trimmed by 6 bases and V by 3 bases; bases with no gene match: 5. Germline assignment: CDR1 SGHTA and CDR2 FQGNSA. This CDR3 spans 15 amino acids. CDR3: CASSFLAGGFNEQFF. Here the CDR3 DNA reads TGTGCCAGCAGCTTTTTAGCGGGAGGTTTCAATGAGCAGTTCTTC. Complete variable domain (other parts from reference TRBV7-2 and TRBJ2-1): GAGVSQSPSNKVTEKGKDVELRCDPISGHTALYWYRQSLGQGLEFLIYFQGNSAPDKSGLPSDRFSAERTGGSVSTLTIQRTQQEDSAVYLCASSFLAGGFNEQFFGPGTRLTVL.

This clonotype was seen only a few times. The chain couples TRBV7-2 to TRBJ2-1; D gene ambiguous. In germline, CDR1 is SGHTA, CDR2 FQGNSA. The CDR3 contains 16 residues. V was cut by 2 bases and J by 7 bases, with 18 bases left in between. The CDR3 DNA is TGTGCCAGCAGCTTACAAACGGGCCTTACCTGGAATGAGCAGTTCTTC. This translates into CASSLQTGLTWNEQFF.

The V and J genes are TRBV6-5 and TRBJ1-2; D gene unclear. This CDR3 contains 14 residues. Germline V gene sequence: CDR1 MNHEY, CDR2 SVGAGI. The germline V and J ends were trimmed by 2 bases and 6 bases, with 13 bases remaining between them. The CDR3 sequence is CASSYDRSADGYTF. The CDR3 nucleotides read TGTGCCAGCAGTTACGACCGGTCCGCGGATGGCTACACCTTC.

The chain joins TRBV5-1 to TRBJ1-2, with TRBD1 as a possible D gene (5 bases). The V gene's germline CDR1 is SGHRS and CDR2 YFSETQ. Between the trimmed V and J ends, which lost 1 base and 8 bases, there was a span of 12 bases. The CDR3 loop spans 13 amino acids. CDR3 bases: TGCGCCAGCAGCTTGAGGCAGGGCAAGGGCTACACCTTC. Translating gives CASSLRQGKGYTF.

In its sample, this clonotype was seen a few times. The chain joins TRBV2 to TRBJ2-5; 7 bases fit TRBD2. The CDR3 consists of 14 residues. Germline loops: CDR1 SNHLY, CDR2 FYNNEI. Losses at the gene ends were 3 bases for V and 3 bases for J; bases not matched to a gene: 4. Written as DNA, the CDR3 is TGTGCCAGCAGTGAGGCTAGCGGTAAAGAGACCCAGTACTTC. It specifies CASSEASGKETQYF.

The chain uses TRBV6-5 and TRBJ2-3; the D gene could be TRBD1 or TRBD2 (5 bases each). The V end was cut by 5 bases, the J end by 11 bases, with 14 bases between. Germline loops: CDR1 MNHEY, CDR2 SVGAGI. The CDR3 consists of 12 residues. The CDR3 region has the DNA TGTGCCAGCAGTCCCCAGGGAGTGGGGCAGTATTTT. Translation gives CASSPQGVGQYF.

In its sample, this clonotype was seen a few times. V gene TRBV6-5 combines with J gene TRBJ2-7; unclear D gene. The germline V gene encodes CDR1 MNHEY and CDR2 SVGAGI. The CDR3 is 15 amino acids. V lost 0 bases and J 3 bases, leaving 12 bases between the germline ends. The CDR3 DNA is TGTGCCAGCAGTTACTCCCTCACGGGCGGCTACGAGCAGTACTTC. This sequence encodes CASSYSLTGGYEQYF.

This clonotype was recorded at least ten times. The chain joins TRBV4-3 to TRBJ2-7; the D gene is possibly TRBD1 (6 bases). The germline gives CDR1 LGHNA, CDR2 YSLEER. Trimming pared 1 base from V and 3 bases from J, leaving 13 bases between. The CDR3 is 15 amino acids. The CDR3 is CASSQGLTGNYEQYF. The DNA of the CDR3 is TGCGCCAGCAGCCAAGGTTTAACAGGGAACTACGAGCAGTACTTC.

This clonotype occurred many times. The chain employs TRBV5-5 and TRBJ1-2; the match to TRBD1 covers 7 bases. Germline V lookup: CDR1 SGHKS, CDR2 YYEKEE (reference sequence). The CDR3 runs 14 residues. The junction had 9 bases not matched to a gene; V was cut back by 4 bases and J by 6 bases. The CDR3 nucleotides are TGTGCCAGCAGCCGGAAGGTTACAGGGGATGGCTACACCTTC. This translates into CASSRKVTGDGYTF.

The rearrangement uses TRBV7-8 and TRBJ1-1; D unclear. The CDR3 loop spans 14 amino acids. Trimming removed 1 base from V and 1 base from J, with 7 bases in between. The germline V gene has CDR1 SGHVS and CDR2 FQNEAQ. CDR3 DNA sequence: TGTGCCAGCAGCTTAGACGGGGAGAACACTGAAGCTTTCTTT. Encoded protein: CASSLDGENTEAFF.

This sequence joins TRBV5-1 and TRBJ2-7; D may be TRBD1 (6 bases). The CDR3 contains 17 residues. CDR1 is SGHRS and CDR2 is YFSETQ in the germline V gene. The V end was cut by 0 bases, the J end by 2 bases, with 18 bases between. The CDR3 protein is CASSLAIGRGTTYEQYF. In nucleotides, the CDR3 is TGCGCCAGCAGCTTGGCTATCGGCAGGGGCACCACCTACGAGCAGTACTTC.

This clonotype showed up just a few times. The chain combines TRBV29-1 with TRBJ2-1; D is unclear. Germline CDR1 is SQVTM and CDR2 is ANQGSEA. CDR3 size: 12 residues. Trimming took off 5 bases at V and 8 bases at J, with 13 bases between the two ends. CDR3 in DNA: TGCAGCGTTCATTTGTCCAGCTATGAGCAGTTCTTC. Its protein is CSVHLSSYEQFF.

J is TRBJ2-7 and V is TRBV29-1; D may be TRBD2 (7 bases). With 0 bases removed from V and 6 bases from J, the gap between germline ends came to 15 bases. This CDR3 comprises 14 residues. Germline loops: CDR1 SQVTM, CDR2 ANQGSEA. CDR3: CSVEDRGALGEQYF. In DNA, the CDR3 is TGCAGCGTTGAAGATCGGGGGGCCCTGGGCGAGCAGTACTTC.

The CDR3 reads CASSFTRGVYEQYF. In DNA, the CDR3 is TGTGCCAGCAGCTTCACCAGGGGTGTCTACGAGCAGTACTTC. The chain uses TRBV27 and TRBJ2-7; tentative D call: TRBD1 (6 bases). Germline V gives CDR1 MNHEY, CDR2 SMNVEV (reference sequence). Trimming took off 6 bases at V and 3 bases at J, with 15 bases between the two ends. This CDR3 has 14 residues.

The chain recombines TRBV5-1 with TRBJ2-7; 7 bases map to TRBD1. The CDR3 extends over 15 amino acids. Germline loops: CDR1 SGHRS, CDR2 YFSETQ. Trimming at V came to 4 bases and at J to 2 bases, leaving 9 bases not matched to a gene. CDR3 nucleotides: TGCGCCAGCAGCCGACCCGGACAGGCGGCCTACGAGCAGTACTTC. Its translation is CASSRPGQAAYEQYF. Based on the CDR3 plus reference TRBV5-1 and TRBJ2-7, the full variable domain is KAGVTQTPRYLIKTRGQQVTLSCSPISGHRSVSWYQQTPGQGLQFLFEYFSETQRNKGNFPGRFSGRQFSNSRSEMNVSTLELGDSALYLCASSRPGQAAYEQYFGPGTRLTVT.

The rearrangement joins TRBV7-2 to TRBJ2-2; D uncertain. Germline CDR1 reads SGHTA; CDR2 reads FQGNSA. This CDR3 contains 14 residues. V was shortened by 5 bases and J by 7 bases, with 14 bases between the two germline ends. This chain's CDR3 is CASSELPPGGELFF. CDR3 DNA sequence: TGTGCCAGCAGCGAGCTTCCCCCTGGCGGGGAGCTGTTTTTT.

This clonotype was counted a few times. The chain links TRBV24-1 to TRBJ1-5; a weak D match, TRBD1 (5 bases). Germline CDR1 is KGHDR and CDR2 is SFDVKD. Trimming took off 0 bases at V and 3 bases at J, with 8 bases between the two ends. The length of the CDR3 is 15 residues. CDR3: CATSDLGGPNQPQHF. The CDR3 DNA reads TGTGCCACCAGTGATTTGGGGGGACCCAATCAGCCCCAGCATTTT.

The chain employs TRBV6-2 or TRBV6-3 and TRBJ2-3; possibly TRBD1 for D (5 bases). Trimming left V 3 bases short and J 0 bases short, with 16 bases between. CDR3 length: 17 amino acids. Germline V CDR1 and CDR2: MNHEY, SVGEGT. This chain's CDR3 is CASSYPLDTASTDTQYF. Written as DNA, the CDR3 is TGTGCCAGCAGTTATCCTCTGGACACAGCTAGCACAGATACGCAGTATTTT.

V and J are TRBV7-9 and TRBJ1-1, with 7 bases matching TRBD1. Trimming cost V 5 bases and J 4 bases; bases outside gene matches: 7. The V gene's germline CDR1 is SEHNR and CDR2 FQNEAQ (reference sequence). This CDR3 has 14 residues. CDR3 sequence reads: CASSLDREATEAFF. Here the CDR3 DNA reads TGTGCCAGCAGCCTCGACAGGGAAGCCACTGAAGCTTTCTTT.

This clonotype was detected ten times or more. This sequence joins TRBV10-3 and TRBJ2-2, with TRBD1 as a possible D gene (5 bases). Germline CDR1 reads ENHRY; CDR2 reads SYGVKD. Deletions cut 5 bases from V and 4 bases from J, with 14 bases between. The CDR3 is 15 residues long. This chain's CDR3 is CAISYYDRGTGELFF. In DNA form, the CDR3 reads TGTGCCATCAGTTACTACGACAGAGGCACCGGGGAGCTGTTTTTT.

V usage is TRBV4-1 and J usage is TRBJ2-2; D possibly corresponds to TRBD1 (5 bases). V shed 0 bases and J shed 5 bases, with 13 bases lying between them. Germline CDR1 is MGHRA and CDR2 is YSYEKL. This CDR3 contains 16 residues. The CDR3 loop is CASSQEIQDKTGELFF. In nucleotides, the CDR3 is TGCGCCAGCAGCCAAGAAATTCAGGACAAAACCGGGGAGCTGTTTTTT.

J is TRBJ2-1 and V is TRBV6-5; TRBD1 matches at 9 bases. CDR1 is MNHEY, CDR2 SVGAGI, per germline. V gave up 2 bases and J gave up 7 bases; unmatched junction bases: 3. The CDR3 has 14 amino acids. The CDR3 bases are TGTGCCAGCAGTTACCCGGGACAGGGTAATGAGCAGTTCTTC. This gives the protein CASSYPGQGNEQFF.

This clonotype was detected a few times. The CDR3 reads CASRPGQAGHGGELFF. The DNA for the CDR3 is TGTGCCAGCAGACCCGGACAGGCCGGGCATGGCGGGGAGCTGTTTTTT. This chain connects TRBV6-1 to TRBJ2-2; 7 nucleotides match TRBD1. The CDR3 sequence is 16 residues long. Germline V gene lookup returns CDR1 MNHNS and CDR2 SASEGT. The V and J ends lost 6 bases and 7 bases, in that order; junction bases with no gene match: 14.